Sequencing of this T cell receptor (beta chain) was carried out in a study of OX40 agonist ivuxolimab in advanced cancers. This table comes from immunoSEQ multiplex PCR, and its TCRdb copy is limited to in-frame clones, with some not included. The table lists 9,000 to 15,000 clones, 80% to 90% of them singletons. This receptor was obtained from an adult with an advanced solid tumor such as melanoma, head and neck, liver or kidney cancer. Sequenced here: CD4+ or CD8+ T cells sorted from blood, sampled in a trial of the OX40 agonist ivuxolimab.

The CDR3 loop is CASSLAAGELFF. CDR3 DNA sequence: TGTGCCAGCAGTTTAGCCGCCGGGGAGCTGTTTTTT. The chain carries TRBV28 and TRBJ2-2, with no clear D. CDR1 is MDHEN, CDR2 SYDVKM, per germline. V gave up 2 bases and J gave up 6 bases, with 4 bases separating them. There are 12 residues in the CDR3.